The T cell receptor beta chain under discussion was sequenced for a study of pediatric ulcerative colitis. Study-wide points: Rectal repertoires separated controls, mild-moderate and acute severe colitis.

Profiled with immunoSEQ multiplex PCR; TCRdb holds only in-frame clones, not every one. The table includes tens of thousands of clones, 75% detected once. Germline V lookup: CDR1 MGHRA, CDR2 YSYEKL. V dropped 1 base and J dropped 0 bases, with 19 bases sitting between them. The CDR3 has 18 amino acids. About this clone itself: The antigen remains unidentified.

One to two pinch biopsies were taken from the rectum during colonoscopy. Sequencing used gut tissue. The chain is built from TRBV4-1 and TRBJ2-7; possible D gene TRBD2, 7 bases. The sequence was collected from a boy younger than 18 with severe ulcerative colitis. The CDR3 nucleotides read TGCGCCAGCAGCCAAGCCCCTACAGGGAGGGACGCCTCCTACGAGCAGTACTTC. This translates into CASSQAPTGRDASYEQYF.